This T cell receptor (beta chain) was obtained from a study of T cell responses to AZD1222 COVID-19 vaccine (dated by TCRdb to the early 2020s). Some background on the complete study: AZD1222 recipients whose second dose came at about 4 weeks and those whose second dose came at about 12 weeks were combined into one group, since spike-specific TCR depth and breadth did not differ between the two schedules. A total of under 250 trial participants underwent TCR sequencing, of whom roughly 210 had received two doses of AZD1222 and around 26 had received two doses of the MenACWY control vaccine. Trial participants were enrolled into age subgroups of 18-55, 56-69 and 70-plus years, which contained around 150, 28 and 57 TCR-sequenced participants, respectively. What the research found in general, with its limitations: Epitopes outside the regions mutated in the B.1.351 and B.1.1.7 variants were reportedly recognized by nearly half of the unique spike-specific TCRs. After two AZD1222 doses, spike-specific TCR breadth and depth were significantly higher than at day 0 and than in MenACWY recipients. The 56-69-year group was small, and its depth increase did not reach significance, likely because of low power. Because no day 14 peak-response samples were available, repertoires were characterized only after the peak T cell response. Vaccine-associated CD4 TCRs spanned the whole spike protein, with dominant responses in regions 160-218 and 743-854. Participants were mostly white British and included more females than males, and it was suggested by the authors that clonal diversity may have been underestimated. Only a handful of AZD1222 recipients were SARS-CoV-2 seropositive at baseline, limiting conclusions about previously exposed vaccinees.

A remark on this clone: Its antigen is still unknown. One base away there is no much larger clone; base qualities are not given.

The CDR3 regions of human TCRbeta chains were analyzed by immunosequencing. The published analysis was carried out like this. TCRs in the repertoires were matched against a reference library of SARS-CoV-2-specific TCRs that had been generated with the MIRA antigen-specificity platform. Breadth was defined as the fraction of unique TCRs that were SARS-CoV-2-associated, and depth was defined as the fraction of total T cells that were SARS-CoV-2-associated. Using the MIRA data, each spike-specific TCR was assigned both to the spike region to which the TCR was reactive and to a CD4 or CD8 class. Log10-transformed breadth and depth values were compared by one-way ANOVA with Sidak's multiple comparisons tests. Sourced from immuneACCESS, this table was stored by TCRdb with only in-frame sequences that have V and J called. A share of the clones is absent; for the studies checked, an unresolved V gene accounts for under half, and the remainder has no known explanation. The DNA gave D and trimming, while V, J and clone size come from that table. This sample has some 100,000 clones in its table, and over 75% of those were observed once. The ten largest make up under 20% of the sample.

Read against the paper, the sample's time point label means: baseline before first vaccination. Vaccinee samples came from UK trials COV001 and COV002, including a single-blind randomized controlled phase 2/3 trial of AZD1222 (ChAdOx1 nCoV-19) in healthy adults. For TCRbeta chain sequencing, PBMC samples were collected from trial participants at day 0 and at day 28 after the second dose. The CDR3 starts with the cysteine, ends with the phenylalanine, and has 15 residues. Of all the DNA, just the CDR3 is kept, 45 bases in frame from base 1. V is clipped by 6 bases and J by 3 bases, and the sequence between their germline boundaries is 15 bases long. The CDR1 and CDR2 encoded by the germline V gene are MNHEY and SVGAGI.

This sample comprised peripheral blood, obtained on day 0 of AZD1222 vaccination. The clonotype originates from an adult in good health. The V gene is TRBV6-5 and the J gene is TRBJ2-1; perhaps TRBD2 is the D gene, with 6 bases matching. The nucleotide sequence is given as TGTGCCAGCAGCCTAAACTCGGACTACTACAATGAGCAGTTCTTC. Its coded protein is CASSLNSDYYNEQFF.